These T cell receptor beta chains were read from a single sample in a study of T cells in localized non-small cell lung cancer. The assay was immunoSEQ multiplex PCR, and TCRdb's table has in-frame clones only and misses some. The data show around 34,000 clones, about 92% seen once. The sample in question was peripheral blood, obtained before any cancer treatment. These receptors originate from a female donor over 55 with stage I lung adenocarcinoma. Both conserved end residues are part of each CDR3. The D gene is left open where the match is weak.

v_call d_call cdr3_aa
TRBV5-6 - CASSFRRQLYGYTF
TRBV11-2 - CASSPNQGNTEAFF
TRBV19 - CASSKWEYYGHTF
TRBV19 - CASSLMGETQYF
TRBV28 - CASSLSGGGGELFF
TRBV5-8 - CASSLQGWKGQPQHF
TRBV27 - CANPRDIRIRATNTEAFF
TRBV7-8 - CASSFRGGAEAFF
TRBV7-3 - CASSPNSNQPQHF
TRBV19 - CASSVRDGLEAFF
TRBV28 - CASTSGNTIYF
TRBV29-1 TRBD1 CSVRTGGNTEAFF
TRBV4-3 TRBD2 CASSRASGSSYNEQFF
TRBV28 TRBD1 CASSQRDSFTDTQYF
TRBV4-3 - CASSQEPDNSGNTIYF
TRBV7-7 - CASSQTENQPQHF
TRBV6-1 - CASSEPGNGQYSNQPQHF
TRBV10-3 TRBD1 CAISESGQGSTEAFF
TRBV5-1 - CASSQQTGGGSTDTQYF
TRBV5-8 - CASSWGSVPLHF
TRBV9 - CASSVDRASANEKLFF
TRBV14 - CASSQNRNEQYF
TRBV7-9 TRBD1 CASSPGQLNEKLFF
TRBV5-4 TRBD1 CASSFRDRGTEAFF
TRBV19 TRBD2 CASSVTSGRVYNEQFF
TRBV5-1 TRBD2 CASSPLAGESYNEQFF
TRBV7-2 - CASSTDPGQTYEQYF
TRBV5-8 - CASSLWMSTNTEAFF
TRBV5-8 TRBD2 CASSSGLAQETQYF
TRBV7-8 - CASSSFRFSGANVLTF
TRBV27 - CASSLGGLANYGYTF
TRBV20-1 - CSAHFHEQYF
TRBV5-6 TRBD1 CASSTGVASGELFF
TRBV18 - CASSGLGRTLTDTQYF
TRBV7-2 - CASSFQPAETQYF
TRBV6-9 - CASNPTVVPYYYEQYF
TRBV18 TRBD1 CASSPGTGYWSEQYF
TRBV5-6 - CASSLVPGLNTEAFF
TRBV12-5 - CASSSGDQPQHF
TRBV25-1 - CASSDSFRGGYNEQFF